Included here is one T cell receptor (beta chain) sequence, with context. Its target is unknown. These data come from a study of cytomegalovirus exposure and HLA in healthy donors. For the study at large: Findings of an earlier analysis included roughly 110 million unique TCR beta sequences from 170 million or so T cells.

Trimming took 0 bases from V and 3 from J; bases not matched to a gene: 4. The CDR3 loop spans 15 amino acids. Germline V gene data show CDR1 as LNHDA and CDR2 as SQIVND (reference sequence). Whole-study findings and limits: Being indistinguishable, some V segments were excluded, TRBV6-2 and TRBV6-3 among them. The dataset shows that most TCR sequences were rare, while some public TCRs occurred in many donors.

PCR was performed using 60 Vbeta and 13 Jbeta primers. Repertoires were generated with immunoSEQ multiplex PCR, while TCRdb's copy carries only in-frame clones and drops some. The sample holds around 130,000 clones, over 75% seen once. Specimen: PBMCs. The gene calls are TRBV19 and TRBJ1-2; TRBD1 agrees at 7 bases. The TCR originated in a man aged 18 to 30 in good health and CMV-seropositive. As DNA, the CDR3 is TGTGCCAGTAGTATAGACGGACAGGTATACTATGGCTACACCTTC. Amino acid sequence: CASSIDGQVYYGYTF.